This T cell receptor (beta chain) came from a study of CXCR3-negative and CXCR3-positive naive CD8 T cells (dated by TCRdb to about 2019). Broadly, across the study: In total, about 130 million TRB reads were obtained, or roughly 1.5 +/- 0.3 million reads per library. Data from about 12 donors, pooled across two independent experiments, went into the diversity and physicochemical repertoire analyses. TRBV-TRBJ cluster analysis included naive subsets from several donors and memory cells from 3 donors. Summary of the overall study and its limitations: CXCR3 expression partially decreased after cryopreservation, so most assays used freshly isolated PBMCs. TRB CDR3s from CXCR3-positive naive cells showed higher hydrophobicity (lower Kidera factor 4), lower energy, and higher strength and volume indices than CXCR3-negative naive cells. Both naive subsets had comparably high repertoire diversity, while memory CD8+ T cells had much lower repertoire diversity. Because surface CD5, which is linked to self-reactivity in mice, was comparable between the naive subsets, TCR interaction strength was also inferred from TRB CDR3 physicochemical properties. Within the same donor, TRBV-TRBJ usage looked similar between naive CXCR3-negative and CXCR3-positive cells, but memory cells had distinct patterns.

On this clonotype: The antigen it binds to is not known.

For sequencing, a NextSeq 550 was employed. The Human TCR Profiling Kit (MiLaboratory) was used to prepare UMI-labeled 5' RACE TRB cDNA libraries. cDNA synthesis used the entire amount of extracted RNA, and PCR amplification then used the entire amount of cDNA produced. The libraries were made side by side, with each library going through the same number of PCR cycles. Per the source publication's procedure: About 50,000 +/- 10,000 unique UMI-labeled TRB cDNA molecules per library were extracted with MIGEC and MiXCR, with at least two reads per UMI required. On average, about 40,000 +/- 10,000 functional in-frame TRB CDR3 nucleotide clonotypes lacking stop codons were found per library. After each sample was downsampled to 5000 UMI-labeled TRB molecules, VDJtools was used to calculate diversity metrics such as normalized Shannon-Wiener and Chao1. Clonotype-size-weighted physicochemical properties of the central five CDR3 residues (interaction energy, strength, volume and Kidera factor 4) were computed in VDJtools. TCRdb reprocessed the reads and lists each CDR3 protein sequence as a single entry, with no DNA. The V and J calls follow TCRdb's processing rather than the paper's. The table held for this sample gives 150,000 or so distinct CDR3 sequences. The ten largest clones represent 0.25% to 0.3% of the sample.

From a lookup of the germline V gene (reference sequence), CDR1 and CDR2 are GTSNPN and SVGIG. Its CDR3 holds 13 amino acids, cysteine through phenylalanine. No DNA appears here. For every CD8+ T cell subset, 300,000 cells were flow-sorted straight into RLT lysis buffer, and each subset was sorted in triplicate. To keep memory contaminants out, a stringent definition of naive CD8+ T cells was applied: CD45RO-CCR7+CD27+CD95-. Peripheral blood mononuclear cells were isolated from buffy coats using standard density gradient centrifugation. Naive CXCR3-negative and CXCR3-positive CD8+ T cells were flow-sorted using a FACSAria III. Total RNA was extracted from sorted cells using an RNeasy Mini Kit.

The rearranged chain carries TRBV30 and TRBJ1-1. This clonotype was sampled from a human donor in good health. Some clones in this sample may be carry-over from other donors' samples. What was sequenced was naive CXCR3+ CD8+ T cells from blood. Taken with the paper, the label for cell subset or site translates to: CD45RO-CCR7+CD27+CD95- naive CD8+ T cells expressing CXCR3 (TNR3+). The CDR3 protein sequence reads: CAWSGVGNTEAFF.